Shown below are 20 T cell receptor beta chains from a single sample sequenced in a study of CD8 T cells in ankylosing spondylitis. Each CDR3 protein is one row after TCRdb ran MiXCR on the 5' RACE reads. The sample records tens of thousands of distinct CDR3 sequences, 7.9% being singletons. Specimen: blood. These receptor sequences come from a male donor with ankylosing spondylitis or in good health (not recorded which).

The CDR3 DNA follows: TGTGCCAGCAGCCAAGTCCTCGGCGGAGAGCAGTTCTTC. It yields the protein CASSQVLGGEQFF. The rearrangement joins TRBV14 to TRBJ2-1; no definite D call. There are 13 residues in the CDR3. Germline V lookup: CDR1 SGHDN, CDR2 FVKESK. The germline V and J ends were trimmed by 1 base and 10 bases, with 11 bases remaining between them.

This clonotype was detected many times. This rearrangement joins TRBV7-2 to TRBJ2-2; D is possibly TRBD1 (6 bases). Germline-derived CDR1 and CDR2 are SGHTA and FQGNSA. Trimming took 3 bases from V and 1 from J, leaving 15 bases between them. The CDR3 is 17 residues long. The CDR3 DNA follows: TGTGCCAGCAGCTTGGGAGTGGGGGCGGTGAACACCGGGGAGCTGTTTTTT. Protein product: CASSLGVGAVNTGELFF.

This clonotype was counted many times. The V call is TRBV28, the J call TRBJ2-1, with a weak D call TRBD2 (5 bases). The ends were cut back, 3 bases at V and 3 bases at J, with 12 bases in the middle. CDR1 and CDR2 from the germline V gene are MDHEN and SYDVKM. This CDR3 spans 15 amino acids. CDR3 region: CASSFPGMVYNEQFF. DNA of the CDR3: TGTGCCAGCAGTTTTCCGGGAATGGTCTACAATGAGCAGTTCTTC.

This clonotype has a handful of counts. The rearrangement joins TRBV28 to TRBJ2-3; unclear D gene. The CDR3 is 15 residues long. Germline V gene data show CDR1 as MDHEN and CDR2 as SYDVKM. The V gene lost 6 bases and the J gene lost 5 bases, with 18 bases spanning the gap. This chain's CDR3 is CASSYPGPGGDTQYF. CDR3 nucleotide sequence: TGTGCCAGCAGCTACCCTGGACCGGGCGGAGATACGCAGTATTTT.

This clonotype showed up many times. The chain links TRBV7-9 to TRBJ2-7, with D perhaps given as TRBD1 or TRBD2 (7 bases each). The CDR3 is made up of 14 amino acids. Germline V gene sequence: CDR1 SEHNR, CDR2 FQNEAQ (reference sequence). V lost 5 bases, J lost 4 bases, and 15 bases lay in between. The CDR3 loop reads CASSPRGGAYEQYF. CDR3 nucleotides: TGTGCCAGCAGCCCCAGGGGGGGGGCGTACGAGCAGTACTTC.

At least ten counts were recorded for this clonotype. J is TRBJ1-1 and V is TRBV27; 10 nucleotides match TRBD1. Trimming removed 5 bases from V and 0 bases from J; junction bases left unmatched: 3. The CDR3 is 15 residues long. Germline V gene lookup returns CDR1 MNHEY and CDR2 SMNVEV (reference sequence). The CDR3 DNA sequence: TGTGCCAGCAGTCCGACAGGGGGCCTGAACACTGAAGCTTTCTTT. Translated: CASSPTGGLNTEAFF.

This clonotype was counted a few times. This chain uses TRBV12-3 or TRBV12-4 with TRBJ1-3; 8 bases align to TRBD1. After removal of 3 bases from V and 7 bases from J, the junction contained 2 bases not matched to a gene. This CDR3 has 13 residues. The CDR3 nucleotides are TGTGCCAGCAGTTTCGGACAGGGCAACACCATATATTTT. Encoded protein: CASSFGQGNTIYF.

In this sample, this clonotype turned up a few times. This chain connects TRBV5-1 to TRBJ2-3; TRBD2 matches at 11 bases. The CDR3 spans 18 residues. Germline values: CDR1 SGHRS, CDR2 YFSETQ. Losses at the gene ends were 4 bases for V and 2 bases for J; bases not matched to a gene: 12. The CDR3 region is CASSLPPGLAADTDTQYF. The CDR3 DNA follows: TGCGCCAGCAGCCTCCCACCGGGACTAGCGGCCGACACAGATACGCAGTATTTT.

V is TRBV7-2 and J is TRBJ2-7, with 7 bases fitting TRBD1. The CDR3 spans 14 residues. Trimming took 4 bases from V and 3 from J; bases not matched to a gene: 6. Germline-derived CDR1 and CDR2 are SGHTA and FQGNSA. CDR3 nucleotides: TGTGCCAGCAGCTCGACAGGGAATTTCTACGAGCAGTACTTC. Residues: CASSSTGNFYEQYF. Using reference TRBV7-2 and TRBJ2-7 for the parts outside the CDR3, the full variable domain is GAGVSQSPSNKVTEKGKDVELRCDPISGHTALYWYRQSLGQGLEFLIYFQGNSAPDKSGLPSDRFSAERTGGSVSTLTIQRTQQEDSAVYLCASSSTGNFYEQYFGPGTRLTVT.

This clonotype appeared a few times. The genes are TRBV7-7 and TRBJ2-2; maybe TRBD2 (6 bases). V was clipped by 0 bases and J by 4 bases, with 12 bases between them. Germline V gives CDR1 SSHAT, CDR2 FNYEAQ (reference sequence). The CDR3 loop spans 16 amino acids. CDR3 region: CASSLARGGSTGELFF. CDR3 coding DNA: TGTGCCAGCAGCTTAGCCCGGGGAGGAAGCACCGGGGAGCTGTTTTTT.

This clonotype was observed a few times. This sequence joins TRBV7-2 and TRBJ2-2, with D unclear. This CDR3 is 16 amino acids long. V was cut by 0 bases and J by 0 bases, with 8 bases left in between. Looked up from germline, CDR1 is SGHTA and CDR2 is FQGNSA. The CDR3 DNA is TGTGCCAGCAGCTTAGCAGCGTGGTCGAACACCGGGGAGCTGTTTTTT. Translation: CASSLAAWSNTGELFF.

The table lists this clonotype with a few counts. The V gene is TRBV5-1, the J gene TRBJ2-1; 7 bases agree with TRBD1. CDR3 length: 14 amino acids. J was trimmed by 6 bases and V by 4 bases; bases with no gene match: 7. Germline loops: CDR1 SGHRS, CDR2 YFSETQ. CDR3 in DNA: TGCGCCAGCAGCCCGGACAGACAGGGCAATGAGCAGTTCTTC. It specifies CASSPDRQGNEQFF.

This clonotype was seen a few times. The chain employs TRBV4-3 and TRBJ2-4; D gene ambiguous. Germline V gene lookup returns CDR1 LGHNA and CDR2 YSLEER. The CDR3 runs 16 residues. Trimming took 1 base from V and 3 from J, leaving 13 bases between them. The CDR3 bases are TGCGCCAGCAGCCAAGGATATAATCGATACAAAAACATTCAGTACTTC. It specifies CASSQGYNRYKNIQYF.

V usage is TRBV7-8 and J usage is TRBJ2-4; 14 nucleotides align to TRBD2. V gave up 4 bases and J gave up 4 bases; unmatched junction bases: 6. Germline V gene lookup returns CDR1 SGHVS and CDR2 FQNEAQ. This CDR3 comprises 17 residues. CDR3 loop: CASSYGLAGGSKNIQYF. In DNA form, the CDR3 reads TGTGCCAGCAGCTATGGACTAGCGGGGGGCTCAAAAAACATTCAGTACTTC.

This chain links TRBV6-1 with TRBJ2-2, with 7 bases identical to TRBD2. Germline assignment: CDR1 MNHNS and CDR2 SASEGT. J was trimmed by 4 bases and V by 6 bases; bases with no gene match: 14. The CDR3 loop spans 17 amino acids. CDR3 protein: CASSRKSGRVGTGELFF. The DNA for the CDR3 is TGTGCCAGCAGCCGGAAGTCTGGGAGGGTTGGCACCGGGGAGCTGTTTTTT.

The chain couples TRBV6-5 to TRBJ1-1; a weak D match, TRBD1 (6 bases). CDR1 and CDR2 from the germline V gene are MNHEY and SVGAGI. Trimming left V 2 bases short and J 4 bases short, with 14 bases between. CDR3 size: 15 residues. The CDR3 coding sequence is TGTGCCAGCAGTTACCGTATGGGGGCGAGCACTGAAGCTTTCTTT. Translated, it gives CASSYRMGASTEAFF.

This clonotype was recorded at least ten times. CDR3 sequence (DNA): TGCAGCGCGGAGAACAGGGGTTCCCAAGAGACCCAGTACTTC. Residues: CSAENRGSQETQYF. The chain links TRBV29-1 to TRBJ2-5; 7 bases agree with TRBD1. The CDR3 contains 14 residues. CDR1 is SQVTM and CDR2 is ANQGSEA in the germline V gene. V shed 7 bases and J 1 base; nucleotides not matched to a gene: 9.

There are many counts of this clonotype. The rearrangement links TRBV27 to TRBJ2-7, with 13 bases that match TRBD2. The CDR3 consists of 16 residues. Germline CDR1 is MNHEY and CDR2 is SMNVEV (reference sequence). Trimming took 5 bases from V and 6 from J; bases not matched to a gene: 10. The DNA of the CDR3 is TGTGCCAGCAGTACTTGGCCCGGGACTAGCGGGATCGAGCAGTACTTC. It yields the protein CASSTWPGTSGIEQYF.

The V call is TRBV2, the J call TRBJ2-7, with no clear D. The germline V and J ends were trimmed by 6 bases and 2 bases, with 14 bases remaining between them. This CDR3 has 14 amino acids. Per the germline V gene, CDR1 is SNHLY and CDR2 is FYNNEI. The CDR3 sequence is CASRGLVPTYEQYF. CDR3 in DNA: TGTGCCAGCAGGGGCCTAGTTCCGACCTACGAGCAGTACTTC.

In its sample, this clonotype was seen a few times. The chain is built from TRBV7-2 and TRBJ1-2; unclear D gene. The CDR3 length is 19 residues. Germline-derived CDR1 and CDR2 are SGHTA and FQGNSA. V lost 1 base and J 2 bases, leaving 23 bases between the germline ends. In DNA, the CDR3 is TGTGCCAGCAGCTTAGTAAACCGAGATGGGTCTAGGAAAAACTATGGCTACACCTTC. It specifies CASSLVNRDGSRKNYGYTF.